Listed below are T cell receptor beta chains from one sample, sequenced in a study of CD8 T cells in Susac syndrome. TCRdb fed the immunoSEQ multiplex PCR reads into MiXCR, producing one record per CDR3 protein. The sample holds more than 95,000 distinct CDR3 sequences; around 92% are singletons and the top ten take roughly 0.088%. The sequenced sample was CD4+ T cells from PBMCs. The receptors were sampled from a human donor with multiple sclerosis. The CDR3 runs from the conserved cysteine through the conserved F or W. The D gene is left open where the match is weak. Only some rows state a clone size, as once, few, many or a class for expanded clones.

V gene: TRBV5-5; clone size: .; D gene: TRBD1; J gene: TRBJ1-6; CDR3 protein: CASSSVLGQGSSPLHF; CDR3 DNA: TGTGCCAGCAGTTCTGTTCTCGGACAGGGAAGTTCACCCCTCCACTTT
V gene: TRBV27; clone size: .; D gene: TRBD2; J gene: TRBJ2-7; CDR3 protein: CASSPRGGPYEQYF; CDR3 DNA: TGTGCCAGCAGTCCCCGGGGGGGGCCCTACGAGCAGTACTTC
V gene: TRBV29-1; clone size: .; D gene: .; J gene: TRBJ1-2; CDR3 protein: CSVELGVGYTF; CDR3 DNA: TGCAGCGTTGAATTGGGCGTTGGCTACACCTTC
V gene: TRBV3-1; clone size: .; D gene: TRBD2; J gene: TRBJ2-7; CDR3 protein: CASSPSGGLSYEQYF; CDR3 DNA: TGTGCCAGCAGCCCCAGCGGGGGCCTTTCCTACGAGCAGTACTTC
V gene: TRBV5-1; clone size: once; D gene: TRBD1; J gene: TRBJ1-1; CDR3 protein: CASSPLPGQGRTEAFF; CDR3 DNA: TGCGCCAGCAGCCCCCTCCCCGGACAGGGGAGAACTGAAGCTTTCTTT
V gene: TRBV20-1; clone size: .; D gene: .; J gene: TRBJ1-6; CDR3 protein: CSAAEQPYSPLHF; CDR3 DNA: TGCAGTGCCGCGGAGCAGCCTTACTCGCCCCTCCACTTT
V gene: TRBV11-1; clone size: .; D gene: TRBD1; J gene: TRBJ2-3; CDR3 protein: CASSLQPPTDRTLFTDTQYF; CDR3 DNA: TGTGCCAGCAGCTTACAGCCCCCGACGGACAGGACACTCTTCACAGATACGCAGTATTTT
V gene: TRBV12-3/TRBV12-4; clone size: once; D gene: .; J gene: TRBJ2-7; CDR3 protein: CASSWYAGYEQYF; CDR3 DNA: TGTGCCAGCAGTTGGTATGCAGGCTACGAGCAGTACTTC
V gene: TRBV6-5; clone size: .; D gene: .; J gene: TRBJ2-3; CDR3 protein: CASSYSIGGDTQYF; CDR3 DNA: TGTGCCAGCAGTTACTCGATCGGTGGGGATACGCAGTATTTT
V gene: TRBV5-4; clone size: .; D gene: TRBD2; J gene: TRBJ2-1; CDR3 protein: CASSLEAGDWFEQFF; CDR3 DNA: TGTGCCAGCAGCTTGGAGGCGGGAGACTGGTTTGAGCAGTTCTTC
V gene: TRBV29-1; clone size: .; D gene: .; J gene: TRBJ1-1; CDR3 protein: CSVNSQGNTEAFF; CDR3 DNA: TGCAGCGTTAATTCCCAGGGGAACACTGAAGCTTTCTTT
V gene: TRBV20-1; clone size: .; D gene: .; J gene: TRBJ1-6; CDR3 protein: CSARPGGTISPLHF; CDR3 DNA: TGCAGTGCTCGACCGGGGGGGACCATTTCACCCCTCCACTTT
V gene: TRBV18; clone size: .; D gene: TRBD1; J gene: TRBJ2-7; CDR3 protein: CASSPKGTGGTYEQYF; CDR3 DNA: TGTGCCAGCTCACCGAAGGGCACAGGGGGGACTTACGAGCAGTACTTC
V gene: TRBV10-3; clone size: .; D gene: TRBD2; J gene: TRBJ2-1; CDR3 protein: CATGLAGGNEQFF; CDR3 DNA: TGTGCCACCGGACTAGCGGGGGGAAATGAGCAGTTCTTC
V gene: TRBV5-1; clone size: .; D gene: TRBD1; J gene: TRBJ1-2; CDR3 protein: CASSWTGDYGYTF; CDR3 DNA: TGCGCCAGCAGTTGGACAGGGGACTATGGCTACACCTTC
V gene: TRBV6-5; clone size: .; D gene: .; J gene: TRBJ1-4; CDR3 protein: CASSSVATNEKLFF; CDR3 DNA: TGTGCCAGCAGTTCGGTGGCAACTAATGAAAAACTGTTTTTT
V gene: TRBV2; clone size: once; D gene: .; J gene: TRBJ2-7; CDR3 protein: CASSEFSAIDSYF; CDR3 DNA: TGTGCCAGCAGTGAATTTTCGGCCATCGACTCGTACTTC
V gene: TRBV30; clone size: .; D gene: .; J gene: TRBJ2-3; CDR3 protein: CAWSYRPTDTQYF; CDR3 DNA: TGTGCCTGGAGTTACAGACCCACAGATACGCAGTATTTT
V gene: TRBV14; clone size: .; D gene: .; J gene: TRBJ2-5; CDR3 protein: CASSQDLASETQYF; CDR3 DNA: TGTGCCAGCAGCCAAGATCTGGCTAGCGAGACCCAGTACTTC
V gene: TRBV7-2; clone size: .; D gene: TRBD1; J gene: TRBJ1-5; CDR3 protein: CASSLVPLSGGNPQHF; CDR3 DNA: TGTGCCAGCAGCTTAGTTCCTCTCTCAGGGGGAAATCCCCAGCATTTT
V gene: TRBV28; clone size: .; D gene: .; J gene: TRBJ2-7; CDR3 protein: CASSYGGSTGMIEQYF; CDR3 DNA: TGTGCCAGCAGTTATGGGGGGAGTACAGGGATGATCGAGCAGTACTTC
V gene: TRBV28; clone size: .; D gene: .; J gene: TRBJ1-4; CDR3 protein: CASSPPTGVNEKLFF; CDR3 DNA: TGTGCCAGCAGTCCCCCTACAGGAGTTAATGAAAAACTGTTTTTT
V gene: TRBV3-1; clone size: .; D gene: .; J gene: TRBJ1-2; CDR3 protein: CASSQGNNYGYTF; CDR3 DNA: TGTGCCAGCAGCCAAGGGAATAACTATGGCTACACCTTC
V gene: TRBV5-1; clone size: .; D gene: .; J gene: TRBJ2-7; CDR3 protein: CASRSLSGTGNEQYF; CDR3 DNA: TGCGCCAGCAGGTCCCTTAGCGGTACAGGGAACGAGCAGTACTTC
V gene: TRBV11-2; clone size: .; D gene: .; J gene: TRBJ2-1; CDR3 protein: CASSSGTFGREQFF; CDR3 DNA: TGTGCCAGCAGCTCCGGGACCTTCGGCCGGGAGCAGTTCTTC
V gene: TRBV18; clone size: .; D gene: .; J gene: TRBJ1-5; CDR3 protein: CASSPREPNQPQHF; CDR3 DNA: TGTGCCAGCTCACCTAGGGAGCCCAATCAGCCCCAGCATTTT
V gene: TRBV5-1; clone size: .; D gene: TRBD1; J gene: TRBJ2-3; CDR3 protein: CASSLAPGQSNTQYF; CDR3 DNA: TGCGCCAGCAGCTTGGCGCCGGGACAGAGTAATACGCAGTATTTT
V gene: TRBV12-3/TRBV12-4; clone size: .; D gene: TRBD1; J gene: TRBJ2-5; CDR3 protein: CASSAGQGSPRTQYF; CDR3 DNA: TGTGCCAGCAGTGCCGGACAGGGAAGCCCGAGGACCCAGTACTTC
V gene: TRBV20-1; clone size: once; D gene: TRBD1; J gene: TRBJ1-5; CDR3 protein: CSARDFSGGQGNQPQHF; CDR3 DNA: TGCAGTGCTAGAGATTTTAGTGGAGGACAGGGAAATCAGCCCCAGCATTTT
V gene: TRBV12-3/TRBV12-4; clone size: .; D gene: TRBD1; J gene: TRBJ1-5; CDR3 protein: CASSPTGRNWEHF; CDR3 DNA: TGTGCCAGCAGTCCGACAGGGAGGAATTGGGAGCATTTT
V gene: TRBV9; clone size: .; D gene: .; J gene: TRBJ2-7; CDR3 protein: CASSVGGDSFYEQYF; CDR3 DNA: TGTGCCAGCAGCGTAGGCGGCGACTCCTTCTACGAGCAGTACTTC
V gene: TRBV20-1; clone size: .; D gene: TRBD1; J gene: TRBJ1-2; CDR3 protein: CSATSGTGTFANYGYTF; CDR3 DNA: TGCAGTGCTACCTCCGGGACAGGGACTTTCGCTAACTATGGCTACACCTTC
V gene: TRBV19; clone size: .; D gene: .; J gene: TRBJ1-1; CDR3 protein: CASSIRLRLNTEAFF; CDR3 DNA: TGTGCCAGTAGTATTCGGCTCAGGTTGAACACTGAAGCTTTCTTT
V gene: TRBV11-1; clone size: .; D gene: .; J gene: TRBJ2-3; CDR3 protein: CASSPLPDTQYF; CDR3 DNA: TGTGCCAGCAGCCCACTCCCAGATACGCAGTATTTT
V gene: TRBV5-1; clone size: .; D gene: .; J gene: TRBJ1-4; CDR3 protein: CASSLLQGSNEKLFF; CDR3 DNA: TGCGCCAGCAGCTTACTACAGGGTTCTAATGAAAAACTGTTTTTT
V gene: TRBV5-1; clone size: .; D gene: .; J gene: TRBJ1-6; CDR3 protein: CASNLLGQPNSPLHF; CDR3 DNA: TGCGCCAGCAACCTCTTGGGCCAGCCTAATTCACCCCTCCACTTT
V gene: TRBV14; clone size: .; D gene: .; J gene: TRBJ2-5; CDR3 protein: CASSATRGVETQYF; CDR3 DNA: TGTGCCAGCAGCGCAACGAGGGGGGTAGAGACCCAGTACTTC
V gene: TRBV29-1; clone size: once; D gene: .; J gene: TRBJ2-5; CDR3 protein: CSVVYQETQYF; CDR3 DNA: TGCAGCGTAGTGTACCAAGAGACCCAGTACTTC
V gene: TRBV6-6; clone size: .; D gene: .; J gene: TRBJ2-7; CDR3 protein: CASSSSTRSSSYEQYF; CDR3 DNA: TGTGCCAGCAGTTCCTCGACTAGGTCGAGCTCCTACGAGCAGTACTTC
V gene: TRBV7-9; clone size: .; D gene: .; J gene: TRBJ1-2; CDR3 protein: CASSYEMSGYGYTF; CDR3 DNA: TGTGCCAGCAGCTACGAGATGAGTGGCTATGGCTACACCTTC
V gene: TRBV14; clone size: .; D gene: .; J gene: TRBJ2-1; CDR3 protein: CASSAGVRQFF; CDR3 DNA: TGTGCCAGCAGCGCAGGGGTTCGCCAGTTCTTC
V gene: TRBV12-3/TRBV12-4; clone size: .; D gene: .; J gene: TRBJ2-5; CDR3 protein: CATRLGGTQYF; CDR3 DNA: TGTGCCACCAGATTAGGGGGGACCCAGTACTTC